This T cell receptor (beta chain) was observed in a study of blood T cell repertoires in COVID-19. For the study at large: COVID-19 samples, acute and convalescent, were from the United States, Italy and Spain. T cells, B-cell-depleted T cells, or PBMCs supplied cDNA or gDNA.

Authors' data handling: Nucleated cell number was recorded as an estimate derived from reference gene primer amplification. The method was immunoSEQ multiplex PCR; TCRdb's version includes in-frame clones alone and lacks a portion of them. The V and J calls and the clone size are those of that table, but D and trimming were determined from the DNA. The sample records some 120,000 clones, roughly 80% being singletons. The CDR3 has 11 amino acids. Trimming left V 6 bases short and J 2 bases short, with 7 bases between. Germline CDR1 and CDR2: DFQATT and SNEGSKA (reference sequence). The chain has TRBV20-1 and TRBJ1-2; D uncertain. The receptor comes from a man aged 70-80 years with acute or convalescent COVID-19. The specimen was peripheral blood. The CDR3 region is CSAFQNYGYTF. DNA for the CDR3: TGCAGTGCCTTTCAGAACTATGGCTACACCTTC.